Listed below are T cell receptor beta chains from one sample, sequenced in a study of cytomegalovirus exposure and HLA in healthy donors. TCRdb's copy holds only in-frame clones and misses some; the assay was immunoSEQ multiplex PCR. This table has under 200,000 clones, less than 90% appearing once. The sequencing sample was made of PBMCs. These receptors were taken from a man aged 25-45 years in good health and CMV-seronegative. Both conserved end residues are part of each CDR3. A D gene is named only where the DNA matches it firmly. Size values are once, few and many counts, or a class for expanded clones, and some rows have none.

D	size	V	J	DNA	CDR3
.	.	TRBV18	TRBJ1-5	TGTGCCAGCTCACCAAAGGGGCTTGGCAATCAGCCCCAGCATTTT	CASSPKGLGNQPQHF
.	.	TRBV19	TRBJ1-1	TGTGCCAGTAGTATCAAGACAGGAATGAACACTGAAGCTTTCTTT	CASSIKTGMNTEAFF
TRBD2	.	TRBV25-1	TRBJ2-3	TGTGCCAGCAGTGAGCTAGCGGGAGTTTCGAGAGGCACAGATACGCAGTATTTT	CASSELAGVSRGTDTQYF
TRBD1	.	TRBV30	TRBJ2-7	TGTGCCTTGAGGACAGGGGTCTACGAGCAGTACTTC	CALRTGVYEQYF
.	once	TRBV9	TRBJ2-1	TGTGCCAGCAGCGTAGGGCCGGGGACATCGGATGAGCAGTTCTTC	CASSVGPGTSDEQFF
.	.	TRBV5-1	TRBJ1-1	TGCGCCAGCAGCTCCTCGCCGGGGAACACTGAAGCTTTCTTT	CASSSSPGNTEAFF
.	.	TRBV5-5	TRBJ2-7	TGTGCCAGCAGTTACACCGGGGGTTATTACGAGCAGTACTTC	CASSYTGGYYEQYF
.	.	TRBV18	TRBJ1-1	TGTGCCAGCTCACCACCGCAGGGTAGGACTGAAGCTTTCTTT	CASSPPQGRTEAFF
TRBD1	.	TRBV23-1	TRBJ1-2	TGCGCCAGCAGTCAATCGACGGACAGGGGGTACGGCTACACCTTC	CASSQSTDRGYGYTF
.	.	TRBV5-1	TRBJ2-4	TGCGCCAGCAGCTTGTGGGCAGGGTGGACAGCCATACCTCAAAACATTCAGTACTTC	CASSLWAGWTAIPQNIQYF
TRBD2	.	TRBV25-1	TRBJ2-1	TGTGCCAGACTTTCGAGACCGGGACTAGCGGGGGATGAGCAGTTCTTC	CARLSRPGLAGDEQFF
.	.	TRBV7-9	TRBJ2-5	TGTTCCACCCGTAGCGGACAAGAGACCCAGTACTTC	CSTRSGQETQYF
.	.	TRBV9	TRBJ2-3	TGTGCCAGCAGCGCACAGGTTAGCACAGATACGCAGTATTTT	CASSAQVSTDTQYF
.	.	TRBV6-6	TRBJ1-2	TGTGCCAGCAGTCCAAGACAGGAACCTAACTATGGCTACACCTTC	CASSPRQEPNYGYTF
.	.	TRBV5-6	TRBJ2-7	TGTGCCAGCAGCTACCCGGGACAAGCCTACGAGCAGTACTTC	CASSYPGQAYEQYF
.	.	TRBV21-1	TRBJ1-5	TGTGCCAGCAGCAAAGCGACCCAGGGGGATGAGAGGAGCAATCAGCCCCAGCATTTT	CASSKATQGDERSNQPQHF
.	.	TRBV9	TRBJ2-7	TGTGCCAGCAGCGTAGGATATAGCGAGGCCTACGAGCAGTACTTC	CASSVGYSEAYEQYF
.	.	TRBV5-4	TRBJ2-1	TGTGCCAGCAGCTTGGGAGCTGCCACCTACAATGAGCAGTTCTTC	CASSLGAATYNEQFF
.	once	TRBV5-1	TRBJ1-1	TGCGCCAGCAGCTACACCCCACAGGGAAGAGGTTATACTGAAGCTTTCTTT	CASSYTPQGRGYTEAFF
TRBD2	.	TRBV19	TRBJ2-7	TGTGCCAGTAGTATAGGACTAGCGGGCTACGAGCAGTACTTC	CASSIGLAGYEQYF
TRBD2	.	TRBV7-9	TRBJ2-1	TGTGCCAGCAGCGCCGGGACTAGCGAGTACAATGAGCAGTTCTTC	CASSAGTSEYNEQFF
.	.	TRBV19	TRBJ1-2	TGTGCCAGTAGTCAACTATCAGGGGACTATGGCTACACCTTC	CASSQLSGDYGYTF
.	.	TRBV7-2	TRBJ1-2	TGTGCCAGCAGCTTAGGACCCGACAGATCTCTCGATGGCTACACCTTC	CASSLGPDRSLDGYTF
.	.	TRBV5-6	TRBJ1-2	TGTGCCAGCAGCTTGAGGAGGGCGGACTATGGCTACACCTTC	CASSLRRADYGYTF
.	.	TRBV29-1	TRBJ2-3	TGCAGCGTTGAAGGTAGCGGACACACAGATACGCAGTATTTT	CSVEGSGHTDTQYF
TRBD2	.	TRBV7-9	TRBJ2-5	TGTGCCAGCACCCCACCTCCGGGGGGAGAGACCCAGTACTTC	CASTPPPGGETQYF
TRBD1	.	TRBV2	TRBJ1-1	TGTGCCAGCAGGGAGGGGGCGGGGAACACTGAAGCTTTCTTT	CASREGAGNTEAFF
.	.	TRBV5-1	TRBJ2-6	TGCGCCAGCAGCCCCTCCGGGGCCAACGTCCTGACTTTC	CASSPSGANVLTF
.	.	TRBV10-1	TRBJ2-3	TGCGCCAGCAGTGACCTAGGAGGGGTGGAAACAGATACGCAGTATTTT	CASSDLGGVETDTQYF
.	.	TRBV7-3	TRBJ2-1	TGTGCCAGCAGCGATACAGGGCCGAGCTCCTACAATGAGCAGTTCTTC	CASSDTGPSSYNEQFF
TRBD2	.	TRBV29-1	TRBJ2-1	TGCAGCGTTGAACCCCTAGCGGGGGGGCATTCCTACAATGAGCAGTTCTTC	CSVEPLAGGHSYNEQFF
.	few	TRBV5-1	TRBJ2-2	TGCGCCAGCAGCTTGGTGGAGAGAAACACCGGGGAGCTGTTTTTT	CASSLVERNTGELFF
.	.	TRBV7-6	TRBJ1-2	TGTGCCAGCTCGAGCCTCTATGGCTACACCTTC	CASSSLYGYTF
TRBD2	once	TRBV5-1	TRBJ2-7	TGCGCCAGCAGCTTGGGGGCGGGAGGGCCGGACGAGCAGTACTTC	CASSLGAGGPDEQYF
TRBD2	.	TRBV4-1	TRBJ2-1	TGCGCCAGCAGCCAGGTACCGGGACTAGAGGGGGAGCAGTTCTTC	CASSQVPGLEGEQFF